This T cell receptor beta chain was found in a study of OX40 agonist ivuxolimab in advanced cancers. About the study: Cohort: 65% to 90% men, mean age about 60, aged roughly 20 to 79. Partial responses were achieved by three patients, of whom one had hepatocellular carcinoma and two had cutaneous melanoma.

Germline V gene data show CDR1 as LNHDA and CDR2 as SQIVND (reference sequence). The CDR3 spans 14 residues. V lost 1 base and J lost 0, with 4 bases in between. Sequencing was performed with immunoSEQ multiplex PCR; in TCRdb, only in-frame clones are kept and a portion is missing. The data contain tens of thousands of clones, under 90% of them singletons. The chain links TRBV19 to TRBJ1-3; no clear D. Sequencing was performed on CD4+ or CD8+ T cells sorted from blood, taken in a trial of the OX40 agonist ivuxolimab. The clonotype comes from an adult with an advanced solid tumor such as melanoma, head and neck, liver or kidney cancer. The CDR3 DNA reads TGTGCCAGTAGTATAGGGAGCTCTGGAAACACCATATATTTT. Residues: CASSIGSSGNTIYF. The full variable domain, its missing parts supplied by reference TRBV19 and TRBJ1-3, is DGGITQSPKYLFRKEGQNVTLSCEQNLNHDAMYWYRQDPGQGLRLIYYSQIVNDFQKGDIAEGYSVSREKKESFPLTVTSAQKNPTAFYLCASSIGSSGNTIYFGEGSWLTVV.